The rows below give T cell receptor beta chains drawn from one sample of a study of cytomegalovirus exposure and HLA in healthy donors. Sequencing was performed with immunoSEQ multiplex PCR; in TCRdb, only in-frame clones are kept and a portion is missing. The profile shows more than 85,000 clones, roughly nine tenths of them singletons. Material: PBMCs. The receptor source for this set is a woman in her late teens or twenties in good health and CMV-seropositive. CDR3s include the opening cysteine and the closing phenylalanine or tryptophan. The D gene is left open where the match is weak. Expanded clones get a size class; other rows say once, few or many, or leave the size out.

CDR3aa	CDR3nt	j_gene	v_gene	d_gene	abundance
CASSVSGINSPLHF	TGTGCCAGCAGCGTATCGGGGATTAATTCACCCCTCCACTTT	TRBJ1-6	TRBV9	-	-
CASSLQGIENQPQHF	TGCGCCAGCAGCTTACAGGGTATCGAGAATCAGCCCCAGCATTTT	TRBJ1-5	TRBV5-1	-	-
CASRTNFPYEQYF	TGTGCCAGTCGGACAAATTTTCCCTACGAGCAGTACTTC	TRBJ2-7	TRBV6-5	-	-
CASSEGGRRDTQYF	TGTGCCAGCAGCGAAGGCGGCCGACGGGATACGCAGTATTTT	TRBJ2-3	TRBV9	-	-
CASSNTGLGYTF	TGTGCCAGCAGTAACACAGGGTTAGGCTACACCTTC	TRBJ1-2	TRBV27	-	-
CASSLPPQESYGYTF	TGTGCCAGCAGTTTACCCCCACAGGAAAGTTATGGCTACACCTTC	TRBJ1-2	TRBV28	-	-
CASSLAAGLDTEAFF	TGCGCCAGCAGCTTGGCGGCAGGCTTAGACACTGAAGCTTTCTTT	TRBJ1-1	TRBV5-1	-	-
CASSVQGMNTEAFF	TGCGCCAGCAGCGTACAGGGTATGAACACTGAAGCTTTCTTT	TRBJ1-1	TRBV5-1	-	-
CASSLGGASTDTQYF	TGTGCCAGCAGCTTGGGTGGAGCTAGCACAGATACGCAGTATTTT	TRBJ2-3	TRBV5-4	-	-
CASSIGGSSSGANVLTF	TGTGCCAGTAGTATTGGGGGGAGCAGCTCTGGGGCCAACGTCCTGACTTTC	TRBJ2-6	TRBV19	-	-
CASSPPGGTYNSPLHF	TGTGCCAGCAGTCCTCCGGGAGGGACCTATAATTCACCCCTCCACTTT	TRBJ1-6	TRBV28	-	-
CASSLAVIAGGPGDTQYF	TGCGCCAGCAGCCTGGCCGTGATAGCGGGGGGGCCGGGGGATACGCAGTATTTT	TRBJ2-3	TRBV4-1	TRBD2	-
CASSLERIGELFF	TGTGCCAGCAGCTTGGAGAGGATCGGGGAGCTGTTTTTT	TRBJ2-2	TRBV5-4	-	-
CASTPPSTYFNEQFF	TGTGCCAGCACCCCCCCCTCGACTTACTTCAATGAGCAGTTCTTC	TRBJ2-1	TRBV5-6	-	-
CASSSQREGLAGELFF	TGTGCCAGCAGCTCCCAGCGGGAGGGCCTCGCCGGGGAGCTGTTTTTT	TRBJ2-2	TRBV7-6	TRBD2	-
CASSRPGLSTGAQYF	TGTGCCAGCAGCCGCCCGGGACTATCGACGGGGGCCCAGTACTTC	TRBJ2-5	TRBV13	TRBD2	-
CASSHRDRGRGYTF	TGTGCCAGCAGCCACCGGGACAGGGGGCGAGGCTACACCTTC	TRBJ1-2	TRBV6-5	TRBD1	-
CASERGEGPGQPQHF	TGTGCCAGCGAGAGAGGGGAGGGACCCGGGCAGCCCCAGCATTTT	TRBJ1-5	TRBV2	-	-
CASSHSSGDGELFF	TGCGCCAGCAGCCACTCCTCAGGGGACGGGGAGCTGTTTTTT	TRBJ2-2	TRBV4-1	-	-
CASGLSRGGQETQYF	TGTGCTAGTGGTTTGTCGCGGGGGGGGCAAGAGACCCAGTACTTC	TRBJ2-5	TRBV12-5	TRBD2	-
CASSLERLADEQFF	TGCGCCAGCAGCTTGGAGAGGCTAGCCGATGAGCAGTTCTTC	TRBJ2-1	TRBV5-1	-	-
CASSSLPGQGGYEQYF	TGTGCCAGCAGTTCCTTACCTGGCCAGGGGGGTTACGAGCAGTACTTC	TRBJ2-7	TRBV6-6	-	-
CASSSHRDAVDTGELFF	TGTGCCAGCAGCTCCCACAGGGACGCGGTCGACACCGGGGAGCTGTTTTTT	TRBJ2-2	TRBV7-2	-	-
CASSLRLAGDTDTQYF	TGTGCCAGCAGCTTAAGACTAGCGGGAGACACAGATACGCAGTATTTT	TRBJ2-3	TRBV5-4	TRBD2	-
CASSLGTGPYEQYF	TGTGCCAGCAGTTTAGGGACAGGTCCCTACGAGCAGTACTTC	TRBJ2-7	TRBV27	TRBD1	few
CASSIGSSYNEQFF	TGTGCCAGTAGTATCGGGAGCTCCTACAATGAGCAGTTCTTC	TRBJ2-1	TRBV19	-	few
CASSYSSDTGELFF	TGTGCCAGCAGTTACTCGTCCGACACCGGGGAGCTGTTTTTT	TRBJ2-2	TRBV6-5	-	-
CASTKDSTGELFF	TGTGCCAGCACCAAGGACTCGACCGGGGAGCTGTTTTTT	TRBJ2-2	TRBV11-3	-	-
CASSLTGTGKQFF	TGTGCCAGCTCATTAACCGGGACAGGGAAGCAGTTCTTC	TRBJ2-1	TRBV18	TRBD1	-
CASSPRTGEETQYF	TGTGCCAGCAGCCCACGGACAGGGGAAGAGACCCAGTACTTC	TRBJ2-5	TRBV9	TRBD1	-
CASSGLEGETQYF	TGTGCCAGCAGCGGACTGGAAGGAGAGACCCAGTACTTC	TRBJ2-5	TRBV27	-	-
CASSLTGGPYGYTF	TGTGCCAGCAGTCTGACAGGGGGCCCCTATGGCTACACCTTC	TRBJ1-2	TRBV6-6	TRBD1	once
CASRRATLSYEQYF	TGTGCCAGCAGGAGAGCGACTTTGAGTTACGAGCAGTACTTC	TRBJ2-7	TRBV2	-	-